Listed below are T cell receptor beta chains from one sample, sequenced in a study of identical twins. From the 5' RACE reads, TCRdb called clonotypes with MiXCR, one entry per CDR3 protein. This sample yields approximately 690,000 distinct CDR3 sequences, of which around 5.7% are seen a single time; around 1.9% belongs to the top ten. Input material: naive T cells sorted from blood. The receptors originated from a man between 18 and 35 years old in good health. CDR3s include the opening cysteine and the closing phenylalanine or tryptophan. D genes are given only for firm matches. Clone size is not always given. Where it is, it says once, few, many or a class for expanded clones.

length	V	size	D	J	CDR3	DNA
16	TRBV7-2	few	TRBD2	TRBJ2-1	CASSLGNLAGYNEQFF	TGTGCCAGCAGCTTAGGGAACCTAGCGGGCTACAATGAGCAGTTCTTC
12	TRBV2	few	TRBD1	TRBJ1-2	CASKTGGFGYTF	TGTGCCAGTAAGACAGGGGGCTTTGGCTACACCTTC
14	TRBV30	few	-	TRBJ1-5	CAYNTAGSNQPQHF	TGTGCCTATAACACCGCAGGGAGCAATCAGCCCCAGCATTTT
10	TRBV29-1	many	-	TRBJ2-1	CSVSLDEQFF	TGCAGCGTCTCCCTGGATGAGCAGTTCTTC
15	TRBV5-5	few	TRBD1	TRBJ2-5	CASSLSRGWGETQYF	TGTGCCAGCAGCTTGAGCAGGGGGTGGGGAGAGACCCAGTACTTC
14	TRBV27	many	-	TRBJ1-5	CASSVQGSNQPQHF	TGTGCCAGCAGTGTCCAGGGAAGCAATCAGCCCCAGCATTTT
12	TRBV28	-	-	TRBJ2-3	CASSPPSGTQYF	TGTGCCAGCAGTCCCCCTTCGGGTACGCAGTATTTT
12	TRBV4-2	many	-	TRBJ1-1	CASSPEAGPAFF	TGTGCCAGCAGCCCTGAGGCGGGACCGGCTTTCTTT
11	TRBV20-1	many	-	TRBJ2-1	CSAGGYNEQFF	TGCAGTGCTGGGGGTTACAATGAGCAGTTCTTC
16	TRBV12-3/TRBV12-4	many	-	TRBJ1-3	CASSFDGAFTGNTIYF	TGTGCCAGCAGTTTCGACGGGGCCTTCACTGGAAACACCATATATTTT
14	TRBV5-1	many	-	TRBJ1-4	CASSLWDNDEKLFF	TGCGCCAGCAGCTTGTGGGATAATGACGAAAAACTGTTTTTT
14	TRBV20-1	many	-	TRBJ1-6	CSARGAGPNSPLHF	TGCAGTGCTAGAGGGGCAGGGCCTAATTCACCCCTCCACTTT
17	TRBV6-5	many	-	TRBJ1-1	CASSYGTGGQAQTEAFF	TGTGCCAGCAGTTACGGAACGGGAGGCCAGGCTCAGACTGAAGCTTTCTTT
16	TRBV3-1	few	-	TRBJ1-4	CASSQEGGAFNEKLFF	TGTGCCAGCAGCCAAGAAGGAGGGGCTTTTAATGAAAAACTGTTTTTT
14	TRBV20-1	many	-	TRBJ2-5	CSARARGDQETQYF	TGCAGTGCTAGAGCAAGGGGAGACCAAGAGACCCAGTACTTC
16	TRBV7-9	few	TRBD2	TRBJ2-3	CASSPPSGASTDTQYF	TGTGCCAGCAGCCCCCCTAGCGGAGCTAGCACAGATACGCAGTATTTT
15	TRBV29-1	many	TRBD2	TRBJ2-1	CSVSLADKTYNEQFF	TGCAGCGTTTCACTAGCGGATAAAACCTACAATGAGCAGTTCTTC
10	TRBV30	few	-	TRBJ1-1	CAWNRVWAFF	TGTGCCTGGAACAGGGTGTGGGCTTTCTTT
14	TRBV20-1	-	-	TRBJ2-3	CSARWAGNTDTQYF	TGCAGTGCTAGGTGGGCAGGGAACACAGATACGCAGTATTTT
12	TRBV6-6	many	TRBD1	TRBJ1-1	CASKARGREAFF	TGTGCCAGCAAGGCCAGGGGGCGTGAAGCTTTCTTT
14	TRBV20-1	-	TRBD1	TRBJ2-3	CSAIQGAGQDTQYF	TGCAGTGCTATACAGGGGGCTGGTCAGGATACGCAGTATTTT
14	TRBV4-3	-	-	TRBJ2-7	CASSQGVRAYEQYF	TGCGCCAGCAGCCAAGGTGTTAGGGCCTACGAGCAGTACTTC
14	TRBV29-1	many	-	TRBJ2-1	CSAYTRGSYNEQFF	TGCAGCGCTTATACGAGGGGCTCCTACAATGAGCAGTTCTTC
16	TRBV5-1	many	-	TRBJ2-2	CASSLGGGIDTGELFF	TGCGCCAGCAGCTTGGGAGGAGGGATAGACACCGGGGAGCTGTTTTTT
14	TRBV7-2	many	-	TRBJ2-7	CASSLRTPPYEQYF	TGTGCCAGCAGCTTACGGACTCCGCCCTACGAGCAGTACTTC
16	TRBV12-3/TRBV12-4	few	-	TRBJ2-7	CASSLSAWRATYEQYF	TGTGCCAGCAGTTTATCGGCGTGGAGGGCGACCTACGAGCAGTACTTC
14	TRBV20-1	few	-	TRBJ2-7	CSGRGAGRSYEQYF	TGCAGTGGAAGGGGGGCGGGACGCTCCTACGAGCAGTACTTC
16	TRBV24-1	many	-	TRBJ2-7	CATSAGPAPGSYEQYF	TGTGCCACCAGTGCCGGGCCGGCACCAGGGAGCTACGAGCAGTACTTC
16	TRBV4-1	many	-	TRBJ1-2	CASRPPGQGSRYGYTF	TGCGCCAGCAGGCCCCCGGGGCAGGGGAGTCGGTATGGCTACACCTTC
15	TRBV5-1	many	-	TRBJ1-2	CASSPGDTANYGYTF	TGCGCCAGCAGCCCTGGGGACACAGCTAACTATGGCTACACCTTC
13	TRBV10-3	many	-	TRBJ2-5	CAISEMIQETQYF	TGTGCCATCAGTGAGATGATCCAAGAGACCCAGTACTTC
13	TRBV24-1	-	TRBD1	TRBJ1-5	CATSGTGGQPQHF	TGTGCCACCAGTGGGACAGGGGGTCAGCCCCAGCATTTT
16	TRBV7-9	-	TRBD1	TRBJ2-3	CASSWAGGVGPDTQYF	TGTGCCAGCAGCTGGGCAGGGGGCGTGGGGCCAGATACGCAGTATTTT
15	TRBV5-1	-	-	TRBJ2-1	CASSLWEISYNEQFF	TGCGCCAGCAGCTTGTGGGAAATCTCCTACAATGAGCAGTTCTTC
15	TRBV6-1	many	-	TRBJ2-3	CASRNSGASTDTQYF	TGTGCCAGCAGAAATTCAGGGGCTAGCACAGATACGCAGTATTTT